The next 10 T cell receptor beta chains were all read from a single sample in a study of T cell changes during pregnancy in multiple sclerosis. Produced via immunoSEQ multiplex PCR; TCRdb's table is partial and in-frame only. In the table there are 90,000 or so clones, 94% of which are singletons. Sequencing was performed on peripheral blood, taken after pregnancy. These TCRs come from a female donor in good health, enrolled as a control in a pregnancy study.

This rearrangement joins TRBV27 to TRBJ1-2, with 9 bases that match TRBD1. This CDR3 is built from 16 residues. J lost 4 bases, V lost 5 bases, and 11 bases had no gene match. The germline V gene encodes CDR1 MNHEY and CDR2 SMNVEV (reference sequence). CDR3 DNA sequence: TGTGCCAGCAGTCCATCCCGGGACAGGGCCTTCTATGGCTACACCTTC. It codes for CASSPSRDRAFYGYTF.

The CDR3 DNA follows: TGCGCCAGCAGCTTGGGGGGCGAGGAAAAACTGTTTTTT. Translated, it gives CASSLGGEEKLFF. The genes are TRBV5-1 and TRBJ1-4, with a possible D match to TRBD1 (5 bases). This CDR3 is built from 13 residues. CDR1 is SGHRS, CDR2 YFSETQ, per germline. Between the trimmed V and J ends, which lost 0 bases and 8 bases, there was a span of 8 bases.

In its sample, this clone was seen once. This chain joins TRBV28 and TRBJ2-7, with 8 bases fitting TRBD1. The CDR3 has 16 amino acids. Trimming removed 2 bases from V and 2 bases from J; junction bases left unmatched: 8. Germline assignment: CDR1 MDHEN and CDR2 SYDVKM. The DNA for the CDR3 is TGTGCCAGCAGTTTAGATGGCGGGACAGGAACCTACGAGCAGTACTTC. Its translation is CASSLDGGTGTYEQYF.

The V and J genes are TRBV11-2 and TRBJ2-3; 10 bases fit TRBD2. The trim removed 3 bases at V and 2 bases at J, leaving 2 bases unmatched. CDR3 length: 15 amino acids. The germline gives CDR1 SGHAT, CDR2 FQNNGV. The CDR3, as DNA: TGTGCCAGCAGCTTTAGCGGGAGGATCACAGATACGCAGTATTTT. Protein sequence: CASSFSGRITDTQYF.

The chain joins TRBV28 to TRBJ2-7; D may be TRBD1 (6 bases). V was trimmed by 5 bases and J by 2 bases, leaving 10 bases between them. The CDR3 extends over 13 amino acids. Germline assignment: CDR1 MDHEN and CDR2 SYDVKM. The CDR3 DNA reads TGTGCCAGCAGTACGGACAGTCCCTACGAGCAGTACTTC. This encodes CASSTDSPYEQYF.

The chain joins TRBV7-9 to TRBJ2-2; TRBD2 matches 8 bases. Germline values: CDR1 SEHNR, CDR2 FQNEAQ (reference sequence). V trimming: 6 bases; J trimming: 6 bases; junction bases outside the gene matches: 12. CDR3 length: 16 residues. CDR3 region: CASRPSGTRGPGELFF. In nucleotides, the CDR3 is TGTGCCAGCAGGCCCTCCGGGACTAGGGGTCCCGGGGAGCTGTTTTTT.

J is TRBJ2-1 and V is TRBV15; TRBD2 might be the D (7 bases). The CDR3 consists of 16 residues. The ends were cut back, 1 base at V and 3 bases at J, with 13 bases in the middle. Germline CDR1 reads LNHNV; CDR2 reads YYDKDF (reference sequence). The CDR3 loop reads CATSRVGGRFYNEQFF. Written as DNA, the CDR3 is TGTGCCACCAGCAGAGTCGGGGGGCGCTTCTACAATGAGCAGTTCTTC.

The J gene is TRBJ1-2, the V gene TRBV19; weak D call: TRBD1 (6 bases). V was pared by 3 bases and J by 6 bases, with 11 bases between. The CDR3 is made up of 13 amino acids. Germline CDR1 is LNHDA and CDR2 is SQIVND (reference sequence). The CDR3 nucleotides read TGTGCCAGTAGTATTACAGGGTTGGATGGCTACACCTTC. Protein product: CASSITGLDGYTF.

The V and J genes are TRBV10-3 and TRBJ2-5, with a possible D match to TRBD1 (6 bases). Trimming pared 0 bases from V and 7 bases from J, leaving 12 bases between. Germline loops: CDR1 ENHRY, CDR2 SYGVKD. The length of the CDR3 is 14 residues. Here the CDR3 DNA reads TGTGCCATCAGTGAGTCTCGACAGGCGGGGACCCAGTACTTC. This gives the protein CAISESRQAGTQYF.

The V call is TRBV2, the J call TRBJ1-2, with no clear D. With 2 bases removed from V and 6 bases from J, the gap between germline ends came to 7 bases. From germline, CDR1 is SNHLY and CDR2 FYNNEI. There are 12 residues in the CDR3. This CDR3 is CASSEWQDGYTF. CDR3 nucleotides: TGTGCCAGCAGTGAATGGCAAGATGGCTACACCTTC.